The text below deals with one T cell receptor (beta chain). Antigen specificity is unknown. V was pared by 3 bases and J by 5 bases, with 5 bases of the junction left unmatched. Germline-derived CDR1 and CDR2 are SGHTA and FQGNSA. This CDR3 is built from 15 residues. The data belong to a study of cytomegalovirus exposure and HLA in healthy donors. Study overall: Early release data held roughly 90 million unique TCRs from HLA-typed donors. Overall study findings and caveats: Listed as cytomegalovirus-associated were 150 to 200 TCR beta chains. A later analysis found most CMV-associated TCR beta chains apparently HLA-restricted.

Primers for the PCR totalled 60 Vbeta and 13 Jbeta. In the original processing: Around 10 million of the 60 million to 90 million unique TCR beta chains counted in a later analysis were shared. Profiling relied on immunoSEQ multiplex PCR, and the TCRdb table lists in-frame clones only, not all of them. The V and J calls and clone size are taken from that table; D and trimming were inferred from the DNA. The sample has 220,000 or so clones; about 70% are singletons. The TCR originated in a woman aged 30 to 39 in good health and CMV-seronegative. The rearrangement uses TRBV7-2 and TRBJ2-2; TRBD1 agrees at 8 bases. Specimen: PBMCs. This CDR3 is CASSFDRGWTGELFF. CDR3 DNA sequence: TGTGCCAGCAGCTTCGACAGGGGCTGGACCGGGGAGCTGTTTTTT. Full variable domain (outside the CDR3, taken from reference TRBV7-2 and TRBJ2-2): GAGVSQSPSNKVTEKGKDVELRCDPISGHTALYWYRQSLGQGLEFLIYFQGNSAPDKSGLPSDRFSAERTGGSVSTLTIQRTQQEDSAVYLCASSFDRGWTGELFFGEGSRLTVL.